Listed below are T cell receptor beta chains from one sample, sequenced in a study of blood T cell repertoires in COVID-19. Assay used: immunoSEQ multiplex PCR; TCRdb lists only in-frame clones, some missing. The sample carries about 140,000 clones, 88% recorded once. The sample taken for sequencing was peripheral blood. The origin of the receptors is a human donor with COVID-19, enrolled during active disease. The donor label of this sample is uncertain. Each CDR3 is given with its conserved first and last residue. A D gene is named only where the DNA matches it firmly. Some rows mark clone size as missing; the rest say once, few, many or name a class of expanded clone.

TRBJ1-1 | - | TRBV19 | - | TGTGCCAGTAGTATATATAAGGGGCACAACACTGAAGCTTTCTTT | CASSIYKGHNTEAFF
TRBJ1-1 | TRBD1 | TRBV5-1 | - | TGCGCCAGCAGCTCTGCCCCTGCGACAGGGAGGAACACTGAAGCTTTCTTT | CASSSAPATGRNTEAFF
TRBJ1-5 | TRBD1 | TRBV2 | - | TGTGCCAGCAGTGAGGGACAGGGAGGGCAGCCCCAGCATTTT | CASSEGQGGQPQHF
TRBJ1-6 | - | TRBV5-1 | - | TGCGCCAGCAGCTTGGGGGGAGAGAGGTCACCCCTCCACTTT | CASSLGGERSPLHF
TRBJ1-6 | - | TRBV30 | - | TGTGCCTGGACCGGGACTGATTCACCCCTCCACTTT | CAWTGTDSPLHF
TRBJ1-2 | TRBD1 | TRBV6-5 | - | TGTGCCAGCAGGGACAGGGGTGGGTACTATGGCTACACCTTC | CASRDRGGYYGYTF
TRBJ1-6 | - | TRBV7-6 | - | TGTGCCAGCAGCTTAACGGCGGGGGATGGTTCACCCCTCCACTTT | CASSLTAGDGSPLHF
TRBJ2-1 | TRBD2 | TRBV29-1 | - | TGCAGCACCGGGGGGGGCGGTAGCAATGAGCAGTTCTTC | CSTGGGGSNEQFF
TRBJ1-2 | TRBD1 | TRBV7-9 | - | TGTGCCAGCAGCTTAGCCCTGACAGGGGAAGGCTACACCTTC | CASSLALTGEGYTF
TRBJ1-1 | TRBD1 | TRBV7-3 | - | TGTGCCAGCAGCTTAAAAGGGGGCGCTGGTATGAACACTGAAGCTTTCTTT | CASSLKGGAGMNTEAFF
TRBJ1-2 | TRBD1 | TRBV27 | once | TGTGCCAGCAGTCCGGGACAGGGGTTTTCAAATGGCTACACCTTC | CASSPGQGFSNGYTF
TRBJ2-1 | - | TRBV30 | - | TGTGCCTGGAGTCGATCGCGGGGCAATGAGCAGTTCTTC | CAWSRSRGNEQFF
TRBJ1-5 | - | TRBV12-1 | - | TGTGCCAGCAGCTTTGGCGACAGGGCTAGCAATCAGCCCCAGCATTTT | CASSFGDRASNQPQHF
TRBJ2-5 | TRBD2 | TRBV6-5 | few | TGTGCCAGCCTAGCGGGGGTCTTGGGTGAGACCCAGTACTTC | CASLAGVLGETQYF
TRBJ2-2 | TRBD1 | TRBV24-1 | - | TGTGCCACCAGTGATTTACGGACAGGGCTCACCGGGGAGCTGTTTTTT | CATSDLRTGLTGELFF
TRBJ2-7 | TRBD1 | TRBV5-1 | few | TGCGCCAGCAGCTTGGACAGGGGGCCCTCCTACGAGCAGTACTTC | CASSLDRGPSYEQYF
TRBJ1-4 | - | TRBV2 | - | TGTGCCAGCGTTGCCGAGACAGCAACTAATGAAAAACTGTTTTTT | CASVAETATNEKLFF
TRBJ2-5 | - | TRBV29-1 | - | TGCAGCGTGGGATTAGGGGCTCAAGAGACCCAGTACTTC | CSVGLGAQETQYF
TRBJ1-1 | - | TRBV3-1/TRBV3-2 | - | TGTGCCAGCAGCCGACGGGGGGACCGTGAAGCTTTCTTT | CASSRRGDREAFF
TRBJ2-7 | TRBD1 | TRBV7-9 | - | TGTGCCAGCAGCGCTAACAGGGGGCAGGGCGAGCAGTACTTC | CASSANRGQGEQYF
TRBJ2-1 | TRBD2 | TRBV7-2 | - | TGTGCCAGCAGCTCGGGACTAGCGGGAATGAATGAGCAGTTCTTC | CASSSGLAGMNEQFF
TRBJ2-7 | TRBD1 | TRBV18 | - | TGTGCCAGCTCACCACAAGCAGGGGGCGATGAGCAGTACTTC | CASSPQAGGDEQYF
TRBJ1-4 | - | TRBV6-5 | - | TGTGCCAGCAGTTACGACAGCTTTTCAACTAATGAAAAACTGTTTTTT | CASSYDSFSTNEKLFF
TRBJ1-1 | - | TRBV5-1 | once | TGCGCCAGTTCCGGGGGGATTTTAAACACTGAAGCTTTCTTT | CASSGGILNTEAFF
TRBJ1-2 | TRBD1 | TRBV6-5 | - | TGTGCCAGCAGTTACTCGACAGGGTCAGACTATGGCTACACCTTC | CASSYSTGSDYGYTF
TRBJ2-1 | TRBD2 | TRBV24-1 | - | TGTGCCACCAGTGGGGACGGGGGGAATGAGCAGTTCTTC | CATSGDGGNEQFF
TRBJ1-5 | TRBD1 | TRBV10-3 | few | TGTGCCTCCGGGGACGGGACAGCTAATCAGCCCCAGCATTTT | CASGDGTANQPQHF
TRBJ1-4 | - | TRBV5-4 | - | TGTGCCAGCAGCTTGGCTGGGGGCGGTGAAAAACTGTTTTTT | CASSLAGGGEKLFF